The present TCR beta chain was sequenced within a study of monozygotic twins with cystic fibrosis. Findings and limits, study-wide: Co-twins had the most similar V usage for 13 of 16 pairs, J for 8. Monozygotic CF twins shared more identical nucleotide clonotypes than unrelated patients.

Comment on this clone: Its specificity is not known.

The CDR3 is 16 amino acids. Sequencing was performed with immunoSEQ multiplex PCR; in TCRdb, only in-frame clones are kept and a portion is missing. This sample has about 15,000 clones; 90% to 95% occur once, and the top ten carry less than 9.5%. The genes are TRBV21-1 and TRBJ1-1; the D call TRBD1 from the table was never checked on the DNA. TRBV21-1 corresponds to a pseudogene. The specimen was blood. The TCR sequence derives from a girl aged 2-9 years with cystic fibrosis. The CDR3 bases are TGTGCCAGCAGTCTAGTAAACAGGGGAAAGAGGACTGAAGCTTTCTTT. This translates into CASSLVNRGKRTEAFF.